The 28 T cell receptor beta chains given below trace back to one sample, sequenced in a study of blood T cell repertoires in COVID-19. Profiling relied on immunoSEQ multiplex PCR, and the TCRdb table lists in-frame clones only, not all of them. In the table there are about 140,000 clones, over 75% of which are singletons. Sequenced input: peripheral blood. These receptor sequences come from a man between 60 and 75 years old with active or convalescent COVID-19.

The chain uses TRBV4-1 and TRBJ1-4; the match to TRBD1 covers 7 bases. The germline V gene has CDR1 MGHRA and CDR2 YSYEKL. J lost 5 bases, V lost 2 bases, and 5 bases had no gene match. The CDR3 sequence is 15 residues long. This chain's CDR3 is CASSQSDRRNEKLFF. The CDR3 coding sequence is TGCGCCAGCAGCCAATCGGACAGGAGGAATGAAAAACTGTTTTTT.

The V and J genes are TRBV7-2 and TRBJ2-7; TRBD1 matches 9 bases. The V segment lost 5 bases and the J segment 6 bases; nucleotides outside the gene matches: 8. CDR3 length equals 14 residues. CDR1 is SGHTA, CDR2 FQGNSA, per germline. The chain's CDR3 is CASSPDRGVFEQYF. The CDR3 DNA follows: TGTGCCAGCAGCCCCGACAGGGGGGTATTCGAGCAGTACTTC.

The CDR3 coding sequence is TGCGCCTCCTCCCCCAATGCGGAGATGGAGACCCAGTACTTC. This sequence encodes CASSPNAEMETQYF. The chain joins TRBV5-1 to TRBJ2-5; D not certain. Germline CDR1 and CDR2: SGHRS and YFSETQ. V gave up 10 bases and J gave up 5 bases, with 21 bases separating them. The CDR3 totals 14 residues. The full variable domain, in which reference TRBV5-1 and TRBJ2-5 provide the parts outside the CDR3, is KAGVTQTPRYLIKTRGQQVTLSCSPISGHRSVSWYQQTPGQGLQFLFEYFSETQRNKGNFPGRFSGRQFSNSRSEMNVSTLELGDSALYLCASSPNAEMETQYFGPGTRLLVL.

The chain is built from TRBV2 and TRBJ1-3; D uncertain. Germline values: CDR1 SNHLY, CDR2 FYNNEI. The V end was cut by 7 bases, the J end by 8 bases, with 18 bases between. This CDR3 comprises 14 residues. Written as DNA, the CDR3 is TGTGCCAGCACCCTCTTGGGCGTAGGTGACACCATATATTTT. Its protein product is CASTLLGVGDTIYF.

This chain links TRBV19 with TRBJ1-4, with 11 bases that match TRBD1. Germline CDR1 is LNHDA and CDR2 is SQIVND (reference sequence). This CDR3 is built from 15 residues. Trimming cost V 6 bases and J 8 bases; bases outside gene matches: 8. CDR3 in DNA: TGTGCCAGTAGGCATATCGGGACAGGGGGAGAAAAACTGTTTTTT. It is translated as CASRHIGTGGEKLFF.

In this sample, this clone turned up a few times. This rearrangement joins TRBV27 to TRBJ2-1; 10 nucleotides line up with TRBD2. The CDR3 runs 16 residues. Germline V gives CDR1 MNHEY, CDR2 SMNVEV (reference sequence). With V trimmed by 3 bases and J by 3 bases, 5 bases remained unmatched. CDR3 protein: CASSFSGLAYYNEQFF. The CDR3 region has the DNA TGTGCCAGCAGTTTCTCGGGACTAGCGTACTACAATGAGCAGTTCTTC.

V gene TRBV5-1 combines with J gene TRBJ2-7; perhaps TRBD1 as D (6 bases). The V and J ends lost 3 bases and 1 base respectively, with 11 bases between them. CDR1 and CDR2 (germline): SGHRS, YFSETQ. The CDR3 loop spans 14 amino acids. For the CDR3, the DNA is TGCGCCAGCAGCTGGGGACAAGGATCCTACGAGCAGTACTTC. This encodes CASSWGQGSYEQYF.

The genes are TRBV6-1 and TRBJ1-5; D might be TRBD1 (6 bases). Trimming left V 2 bases short and J 3 bases short, with 11 bases between. Germline CDR1 is MNHNS and CDR2 is SASEGT. The length of the CDR3 is 15 residues. As DNA, the CDR3 is TGTGCCAGCAGTGAAACAGGGAGAGACAATCAGCCCCAGCATTTT. Translated: CASSETGRDNQPQHF.

V usage is TRBV24-1 and J usage is TRBJ1-1; D remains unclear. With 5 bases removed from V and 2 bases from J, the gap between germline ends came to 14 bases. The CDR3 is 15 amino acids. Germline V gives CDR1 KGHDR, CDR2 SFDVKD. DNA for the CDR3: TGTGCCACCAGTGGGTCCGGCAGGATTAACACTGAAGCTTTCTTT. It encodes CATSGSGRINTEAFF.

The gene calls are TRBV12-3 or TRBV12-4 and TRBJ1-1; no clear D gene. Trimming cost V 6 bases and J 4 bases, with 3 bases left between them. The CDR3 length is 10 residues. CDR3 loop: CASSRTEAFF. As DNA, the CDR3 is TGTGCCAGCAGCCGCACTGAAGCTTTCTTT.

This clone has just one count. The J gene is TRBJ2-7, the V gene TRBV5-1; perhaps TRBD2 as D (5 bases). Trimming pared 4 bases from V and 7 bases from J, leaving 12 bases between. Germline V CDR1 and CDR2: SGHRS, YFSETQ. The CDR3 is 12 amino acids. In nucleotides, the CDR3 is TGCGCCAGCAGCGACGGGGAAGGGGAGCAGTACTTC. Translation gives CASSDGEGEQYF.

This clone has more than one count but fewer than ten. The rearrangement links TRBV28 to TRBJ2-2; the match to TRBD2 covers 12 bases. Trimming at V came to 6 bases and at J to 7 bases, leaving 6 bases not matched to a gene. The CDR3 length is 15 residues. The germline CDR1 and CDR2 sequences are MDHEN and SYDVKM. The CDR3 is CASRLAGGRDGELFF. The DNA of the CDR3 is TGTGCCAGCAGACTAGCGGGAGGCCGGGACGGGGAGCTGTTTTTT.

The rearrangement uses TRBV5-5 and TRBJ2-1; a weak D match, TRBD2 (7 bases). This CDR3 has 18 residues. The V gene lost 0 bases and the J gene lost 7 bases, with 23 bases spanning the gap. From germline, CDR1 is SGHKS and CDR2 YYEKEE (reference sequence). CDR3 coding DNA: TGTGCCAGCAGCTTGGGGCTATCCGGCGGGGGCTGGGGTAATGAGCAGTTCTTC. Protein product: CASSLGLSGGGWGNEQFF.

V is TRBV14 and J is TRBJ1-2; 10 bases fit TRBD1. J gave up 4 bases and V 1 base, and 6 bases lay outside the gene matches. Germline V gene sequence: CDR1 SGHDN, CDR2 FVKESK. CDR3 length: 16 residues. CDR3: CASSQGAGTGAYGYTF. CDR3 sequence (DNA): TGTGCCAGCAGCCAAGGAGCCGGGACAGGGGCCTATGGCTACACCTTC.

The chain carries TRBV7-9 and TRBJ1-2; 10 nucleotides align to TRBD1. The CDR3 spans 13 residues. Trimming cost V 5 bases and J 5 bases; bases outside gene matches: 2. Germline loops: CDR1 SEHNR, CDR2 FQNEAQ (reference sequence). The CDR3 spells CASSLDRGYGYTF. The CDR3 DNA follows: TGTGCCAGCAGCCTGGACAGGGGGTATGGCTACACCTTC.

This chain links TRBV28 with TRBJ2-5; 7 positions agree with TRBD1. The germline V gene has CDR1 MDHEN and CDR2 SYDVKM. V shed 4 bases, J shed 5 bases, and the junction held 16 bases outside the gene matches. The CDR3 contains 17 residues. In DNA form, the CDR3 reads TGTGCCAGCAGTTCCGGGTTGGGACAGCCGAGGATGGAGACCCAGTACTTC. This sequence encodes CASSSGLGQPRMETQYF.

This clone has only one observation. The V call is TRBV27, the J call TRBJ1-2; 10 nucleotides agree with TRBD1. The V and J ends lost 5 bases and 5 bases, in that order; junction bases with no gene match: 2. Looked up from germline, CDR1 is MNHEY and CDR2 is SMNVEV (reference sequence). CDR3 length: 13 amino acids. CDR3 sequence (DNA): TGTGCCAGCAGTCCGGACAGGGGGTATGGCTACACCTTC. This gives the protein CASSPDRGYGYTF.

This chain uses TRBV27 with TRBJ2-7; TRBD1 matches 7 bases. With 8 bases clipped from V and 0 bases from J, the junction kept 4 bases outside the gene matches. There are 13 residues in the CDR3. Germline V gene sequence: CDR1 MNHEY, CDR2 SMNVEV (reference sequence). CDR3 bases: TGTGCCAGCCTGGGACAGAACTCCTACGAGCAGTACTTC. As protein: CASLGQNSYEQYF.

The rearrangement uses TRBV7-9 and TRBJ2-1; a possible D gene is TRBD1 (5 bases). The CDR3 length is 14 residues. Germline CDR1 is SEHNR and CDR2 is FQNEAQ (reference sequence). Trimming pared 4 bases from V and 6 bases from J, leaving 13 bases between. CDR3 nucleotide sequence: TGTGCCAGCAGCTCCCGGGCAGGGATCAATGAGCAGTTCTTC. It is translated as CASSSRAGINEQFF.

This rearrangement joins TRBV6-5 to TRBJ2-5; TRBD2 matches at 7 bases. The germline V gene encodes CDR1 MNHEY and CDR2 SVGAGI. After removal of 8 bases from V and 3 bases from J, the junction contained 3 bases not matched to a gene. The CDR3 totals 12 residues. The CDR3 region is CASLRGEETQYF. In DNA form, the CDR3 reads TGTGCCAGCCTCCGGGGGGAAGAGACCCAGTACTTC.

This clone came up many times. The chain joins TRBV28 to TRBJ1-2; D possibly corresponds to TRBD1 (5 bases). Germline V lookup: CDR1 MDHEN, CDR2 SYDVKM. This CDR3 is built from 12 residues. Trimming removed 3 bases from V and 5 bases from J, with 7 bases in between. CDR3 DNA: TGTGCCAGCAGTTTGGAGGGGTATGGCTACACCTTC. It yields the protein CASSLEGYGYTF.

This chain links TRBV29-1 with TRBJ2-1; TRBD2 matches 7 bases. Germline loops: CDR1 SQVTM, CDR2 ANQGSEA. V was clipped by 6 bases and J by 1 base; unmatched bases: 9. The CDR3 totals 15 residues. CDR3 protein: CSVQGLVRSYNEQFF. CDR3 in DNA: TGCAGCGTCCAAGGACTAGTCCGTTCCTACAATGAGCAGTTCTTC.

The gene calls are TRBV18 and TRBJ1-3; D not certain. Trimming shortened V by 6 bases and J by 0 bases, and 15 bases separated the two germline ends. This CDR3 is built from 16 residues. The germline CDR1 and CDR2 sequences are KGHSH and LQKENI. CDR3: CASSQNLGSSGNTIYF. In DNA form, the CDR3 reads TGTGCCAGCTCCCAGAATCTAGGCAGCTCTGGAAACACCATATATTTT. The variable domain in full, with the rest retrieved from reference TRBV18 and TRBJ1-3, is NAGVMQNPRHLVRRRGQEARLRCSPMKGHSHVYWYRQLPEEGLKFMVYLQKENIIDESGMPKERFSAEFPKEGPSILRIQQVVRGDSAAYFCASSQNLGSSGNTIYFGEGSWLTVV.

The V call is TRBV4-3, the J call TRBJ2-7, with TRBD1 matching over 9 bases. The CDR3 has 16 amino acids. CDR1 LGHNA and CDR2 YSLEER come from the germline V gene. Germline trimming cut 4 bases from V and 5 bases from J; bases unmatched to any gene: 12. CDR3 residues: CASSLMGQGKADEQYF. In DNA, the CDR3 is TGCGCCAGCAGCCTGATGGGACAGGGAAAGGCCGACGAGCAGTACTTC.

The DNA for the CDR3 is TGTGCCAGCAGTCCCCGGGGATGGGCAGAGACCCAGTACTTC. It yields the protein CASSPRGWAETQYF. The chain has TRBV7-3 and TRBJ2-5, with D maybe TRBD2 (5 bases). The V end was cut by 6 bases, the J end by 4 bases, with 15 bases between. CDR1 is SGHTA and CDR2 is FQGTGA in the germline V gene. The CDR3 extends over 14 amino acids.

V gene TRBV30 combines with J gene TRBJ1-2, with a weak D call TRBD1 (6 bases). The CDR3 spans 14 residues. The germline V gene encodes CDR1 GTSNPN and CDR2 SVGIG (reference sequence). The V end lost 4 bases, the J end lost 1 base, and 13 bases lay between the germline ends. CDR3 DNA: TGTGCCTGGAACCGACAGGCTGGTAACTATGGCTACACCTTC. Its protein product is CAWNRQAGNYGYTF.

J is TRBJ1-1 and V is TRBV12-5; 7 bases are shared with TRBD1. This CDR3 has 14 residues. Germline values: CDR1 LGHNT, CDR2 FRNRAP. V lost 4 bases and J lost 8; bases outside the gene matches: 10. CDR3 sequence: CASGSRRSGGEAFF. In DNA form, the CDR3 reads TGTGCTAGTGGTTCCAGGAGGTCAGGGGGGGAAGCTTTCTTT.

This clone has only one observation. This rearrangement joins TRBV6-5 to TRBJ2-7, with 7 bases aligning to TRBD2. From germline, CDR1 is MNHEY and CDR2 SVGAGI. This CDR3 is built from 15 residues. V gave up 2 bases and J gave up 3 bases; unmatched junction bases: 7. In nucleotides, the CDR3 is TGTGCCAGCAGTTACGGGATCAGCGGGGTCTACGAGCAGTACTTC. It specifies CASSYGISGVYEQYF.